The sequence of this T cell receptor (beta chain) was determined in a study of T cell responses to AZD1222 COVID-19 vaccine. Profiled with immunoSEQ multiplex PCR; TCRdb holds only in-frame clones, not every one. This table holds tens of thousands of clones, roughly nine tenths found once. The V gene's germline CDR1 is DFQATT and CDR2 SNEGSKA (reference sequence). This CDR3 is 11 amino acids long. V shed 3 bases and J shed 14 bases, with 16 bases lying between them. The J gene is TRBJ1-1, the V gene TRBV20-1; D perhaps matches TRBD1 (5 bases). This material consisted of peripheral blood, taken on day 0 of AZD1222 vaccination. The source of this sequence is an adult in good health. CDR3 protein: CSASGTRAPFF. The CDR3 DNA reads as TGCAGTGCTAGTGGGACTCGGGCCCCCTTCTTT.